This T cell receptor beta chain was documented in a study of T cell repertoires in cytomegalovirus infection. MiXCR, applied by TCRdb to the reads, yields one record per CDR3 protein. This sample carries hundreds of thousands of distinct CDR3 sequences, approximately 25% of them seen once, and the ten largest clones take 7.5% to 9%. Germline lookup yields CDR1 KGHDR and CDR2 SFDVKD. Trimming took 0 bases from V and 7 from J, leaving 13 bases between them. CDR3 size: 15 residues. This TCR was recovered from a human donor in good health (CMV status not recorded). Some clones in this sample may be carry-over from other donors' samples. The V and J genes are TRBV24-1 and TRBJ2-3; D gene uncertain. The source material was CD8+ T cells from PBMCs. The CDR3 spells CATSDLRGVEYTQYF. The CDR3 DNA is TGTGCCACCAGTGATTTGCGCGGAGTAGAGTATACGCAGTATTTT.